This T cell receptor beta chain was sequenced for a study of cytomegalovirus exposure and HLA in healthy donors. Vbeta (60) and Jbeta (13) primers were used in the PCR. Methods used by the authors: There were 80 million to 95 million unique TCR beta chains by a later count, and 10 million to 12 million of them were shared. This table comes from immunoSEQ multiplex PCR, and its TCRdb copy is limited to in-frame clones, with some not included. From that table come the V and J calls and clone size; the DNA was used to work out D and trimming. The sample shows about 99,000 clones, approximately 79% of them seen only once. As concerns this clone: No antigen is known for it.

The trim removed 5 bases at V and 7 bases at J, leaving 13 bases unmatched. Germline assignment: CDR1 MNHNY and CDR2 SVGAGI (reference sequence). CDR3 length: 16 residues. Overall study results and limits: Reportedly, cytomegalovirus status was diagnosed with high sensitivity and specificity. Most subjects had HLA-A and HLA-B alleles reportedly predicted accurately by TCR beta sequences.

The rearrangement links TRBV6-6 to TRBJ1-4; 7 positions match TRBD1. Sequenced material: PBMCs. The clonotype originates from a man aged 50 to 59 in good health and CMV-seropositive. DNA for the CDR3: TGTGCCAGCAGTCCTCGACAGGGCGAGATAGGTGAAAAACTGTTTTTT. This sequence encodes CASSPRQGEIGEKLFF.